The 20 T cell receptor beta chains presented below share a single source sample, sequenced in a study of blood T cells in healthy people across ages. A second PCR, run for about 7 to 11 cycles, used a sample-barcoded 5' primer plus a J-beta primer mix. TCRdb itself ran the 5' RACE reads through MiXCR, one entry per CDR3 protein. Among about 1.4 million distinct CDR3 sequences listed, 45% to 70% were seen once. Sequencing was performed on blood. The receptors were gathered from a man between 18 and 29 years old in good health.

The chain carries TRBV3-1 and TRBJ1-3; tentatively, D is TRBD1 (6 bases). V dropped 5 bases and J dropped 5 bases, with 16 bases sitting between them. This CDR3 has 15 residues. Germline V CDR1 and CDR2: LGHDT, YNNKEL (reference sequence). CDR3 protein: CASSKNRESRNTIYF. The CDR3, as DNA: TGTGCCAGCAGCAAGAACAGGGAATCCAGAAACACCATATATTTT.

The chain has TRBV3-1 and TRBJ2-3, with D perhaps assigned TRBD1 or TRBD2 (5 bases each). V lost 0 bases to trimming and J lost 5 bases, with 15 bases between them. The CDR3 consists of 16 residues. Germline lookup yields CDR1 LGHDT and CDR2 YNNKEL (reference sequence). CDR3 loop: CASSQDPVGAGDTQYF. CDR3 bases: TGTGCCAGCAGCCAAGACCCTGTCGGGGCCGGAGATACGCAGTATTTT.

The gene calls are TRBV12-5 and TRBJ2-4, with 7 nucleotides matching TRBD1. The J call could be wrong; TRBJ2-7 is a better fit for the DNA end. The CDR3 extends over 14 amino acids. Germline CDR1 reads LGHNT; CDR2 reads FRNRAP. The CDR3 nucleotides read TGTGCTAGTGGTTTTGGGACAGATGTCTACGAGCAGTACTTC. It codes for CASGFGTDVYEQYF.

The chain has TRBV28 and TRBJ2-1; a weak D match, TRBD1 (6 bases). CDR3 length: 19 amino acids. Between the trimmed V and J ends, which lost 2 bases and 3 bases, there was a span of 23 bases. Germline CDR1 reads MDHEN; CDR2 reads SYDVKM. The chain's CDR3 is CASSLTTLTQGLFYNEQFF. CDR3 bases: TGTGCCAGCAGTTTAACCACCCTTACCCAGGGGCTCTTCTACAATGAGCAGTTCTTC.

The chain employs TRBV7-2 and TRBJ2-7; 7 bases agree with TRBD1. Unmatched junction bases numbered 10, after V lost 5 bases and J lost 3 bases. The CDR3 length is 15 residues. Germline-derived CDR1 and CDR2 are SGHTA and FQGNSA. This chain's CDR3 is CASSPHGAGGYEQYF. In DNA form, the CDR3 reads TGTGCCAGCAGCCCTCACGGAGCAGGGGGCTACGAGCAGTACTTC. Full variable domain (rest looked up from reference TRBV7-2 and TRBJ2-7): GAGVSQSPSNKVTEKGKDVELRCDPISGHTALYWYRQSLGQGLEFLIYFQGNSAPDKSGLPSDRFSAERTGGSVSTLTIQRTQQEDSAVYLCASSPHGAGGYEQYFGPGTRLTVT.

This clonotype was detected a few times. The chain uses TRBV7-2 and TRBJ2-7, with 9 bases matching TRBD2. CDR3 size: 15 residues. Germline V gene data show CDR1 as SGHTA and CDR2 as FQGNSA. J was trimmed by 4 bases and V by 6 bases; bases with no gene match: 10. This chain's CDR3 is CASSTAGGLPYEQYF. CDR3 in DNA: TGTGCCAGCAGTACAGCGGGGGGCCTACCTTACGAGCAGTACTTC.

The chain is built from TRBV29-1 and TRBJ2-7; the match to TRBD1 covers 9 bases. This CDR3 region has 12 residues. After removal of 6 bases from V and 5 bases from J, the junction contained 5 bases not matched to a gene. From germline, CDR1 is SQVTM and CDR2 ANQGSEA. The CDR3 protein is CSVLDRGNEQYF. The CDR3 DNA sequence: TGCAGCGTACTGGACAGGGGAAACGAGCAGTACTTC.

The chain carries TRBV6-1 and TRBJ1-6; tentatively, D is TRBD1 (5 bases). Germline CDR1 is MNHNS and CDR2 is SASEGT. V gave up 3 bases and J gave up 5 bases, with 8 bases separating them. The CDR3 is 14 amino acids. CDR3 in amino acids: CASSEGLDNSPLHF. The CDR3 nucleotides read TGTGCCAGCAGTGAGGGACTCGATAATTCACCCCTCCACTTT.

The chain carries TRBV2 and TRBJ2-3; D ambiguous. CDR1 is SNHLY, CDR2 FYNNEI, per germline. Trimming removed 3 bases from V and 6 bases from J, with 13 bases in between. This CDR3 has 14 amino acids. DNA for the CDR3: TGTGCCAGCAGTGACGGTGGGATTAGTGATACGCAGTATTTT. It is translated as CASSDGGISDTQYF.

Only a few counts were recorded for this clonotype. The V and J genes are TRBV5-1 and TRBJ2-5, with unresolved D. There are 13 residues in the CDR3. The germline V gene has CDR1 SGHRS and CDR2 YFSETQ. The V and J ends lost 6 bases and 1 base respectively, with 10 bases between them. CDR3: CASKASAQETQYF. DNA for the CDR3: TGCGCCAGCAAGGCCAGCGCCCAAGAGACCCAGTACTTC.

The genes are TRBV20-1 and TRBJ1-5, with a weak D call TRBD1 (6 bases). The CDR3 is 17 amino acids. CDR1 and CDR2 from the germline V gene are DFQATT and SNEGSKA (reference sequence). The V gene lost 1 base and the J gene lost 4 bases, with 20 bases spanning the gap. The CDR3 loop reads CSARGDIGTLGNQPQHF. Written as DNA, the CDR3 is TGCAGTGCTAGAGGGGATATCGGGACACTAGGGAATCAGCCCCAGCATTTT.

The genes are TRBV4-2 and TRBJ2-3, with 10 bases matching TRBD2. The CDR3 totals 16 residues. The J segment lost 0 bases and the V segment lost 6 bases, leaving 6 bases of the junction unmatched. CDR1 and CDR2 from the germline V gene are LGHNA and YNFKEQ. CDR3 DNA: TGTGCCAGCAGACTAGCGGGATCGGATAGCACAGATACGCAGTATTTT. As protein: CASRLAGSDSTDTQYF.

Only a few counts were recorded for this clonotype. Relative to the germline gene, one junction end is altered; a read error may explain this. CDR3 coding DNA: TGTGCTAGCAGCTTAAGCTGGGGCAATGAGCAGTTCTTC. It yields the protein CASSLSWGNEQFF. V gene TRBV7-7 combines with J gene TRBJ2-1, with D unclear. There are 13 residues in the CDR3. CDR1 SSHAT and CDR2 FNYEAQ come from the germline V gene (reference sequence).

The chain uses TRBV29-1 and TRBJ2-1; D uncertain. Germline V gives CDR1 SQVTM, CDR2 ANQGSEA. Between the trimmed V and J ends, which lost 4 bases and 9 bases, there was a span of 13 bases. This CDR3 region has 12 residues. This chain's CDR3 is CSVGPGRSEQFF. The DNA of the CDR3 is TGCAGCGTTGGCCCCGGGCGAAGTGAGCAGTTCTTC.

The V gene is TRBV5-6, the J gene TRBJ2-1; 8 nucleotides agree with TRBD2. Per germline, CDR1 SGHDT and CDR2 YYEEEE. The junction had 12 bases not matched to a gene; V was cut back by 1 base and J by 0 bases. The CDR3 is 19 residues long. CDR3 bases: TGTGCCAGCAGCTTGTGGCGACTTAGCGGGACGAGCTCCTACAATGAGCAGTTCTTC. It specifies CASSLWRLSGTSSYNEQFF.

This clonotype was recorded a few times. The chain couples TRBV4-1 to TRBJ2-3; possible D gene TRBD1, 5 bases. V was shortened by 1 base and J by 1 base, with 12 bases between the two germline ends. CDR1 and CDR2 (germline): MGHRA, YSYEKL. The CDR3 has 16 amino acids. CDR3 nucleotide sequence: TGCGCCAGCAGCCAAGCGGCAGGGCTCCGCACAGATACGCAGTATTTT. Translated, it gives CASSQAAGLRTDTQYF.

The chain uses TRBV29-1 and TRBJ1-4, with TRBD1 as a possible D gene (6 bases). With 3 bases removed from V and 10 bases from J, the gap between germline ends came to 18 bases. Germline CDR1 reads SQVTM; CDR2 reads ANQGSEA. The CDR3 is made up of 14 amino acids. The CDR3 protein is CSVEAGGGRRKLFF. CDR3 bases: TGCAGCGTTGAGGCGGGAGGGGGGAGGAGAAAACTGTTTTTT.

The chain links TRBV20-1 to TRBJ2-2; 7 positions match TRBD2. The CDR3 is 15 residues long. Germline V CDR1 and CDR2: DFQATT, SNEGSKA (reference sequence). With V trimmed by 3 bases and J by 5 bases, 9 bases remained unmatched. This CDR3 is CSARPHGRTTGELFF. The CDR3, as DNA: TGCAGTGCTAGGCCCCACGGGAGGACGACCGGGGAGCTGTTTTTT.

This clonotype has only one observation. The V call is TRBV20-1, the J call TRBJ2-5, with 8 bases lining up with TRBD1. Germline V CDR1 and CDR2: DFQATT, SNEGSKA (reference sequence). The CDR3 runs to 14 residues. V trimming: 6 bases; J trimming: 4 bases; junction bases outside the gene matches: 10. The CDR3 DNA reads TGCAGTGCCCCCTCTGGGCAGGGGGCAGAGACCCAGTACTTC. Its protein is CSAPSGQGAETQYF.

The CDR3 reads CASRGTRSGVYQETQYF. In nucleotides, the CDR3 is TGTGCCAGCAGGGGGACACGTAGCGGGGTGTACCAAGAGACCCAGTACTTC. The chain links TRBV2 to TRBJ2-5, with TRBD2 identical over 8 bases. Germline V CDR1 and CDR2: SNHLY, FYNNEI. After removal of 6 bases from V and 0 bases from J, the junction contained 12 bases not matched to a gene. The CDR3 is 17 residues long.